The clone carrying this TCR beta chain was seen repeatedly, ten times or more. The data originate from a study of glioma-infiltrating T cells. The iRepertoire nested amplicon-rescue multiplex PCR amplified TCR alpha and beta CDR3s from RNA. Tissue mRNA or PBMC total RNA, roughly 90-450 ng, went into one-step reverse transcription and amplification. Using its own MiXCR run on the multiplex PCR reads, TCRdb lists one record per CDR3 protein. The sample has 44,000 or so distinct CDR3 sequences, 20% to 25% seen once. The CDR3 has 15 amino acids. Germline V lookup: CDR1 LNHDA, CDR2 SQIVND (reference sequence). V dropped 1 base and J dropped 0 bases, with 9 bases sitting between them.

The TCR comes from a human donor with low-grade glioma or glioblastoma, undergoing nonglioma brain surgery, or in good health (not recorded which). The chain is built from TRBV19 and TRBJ1-2; D is unresolved. The specimen sequenced was glioma tissue, nonneoplastic brain tissue, or PBMCs (not recorded which). CDR3 region: CASSIVDGANYGYTF. The CDR3 coding sequence is TGTGCCAGTAGTATAGTTGACGGAGCTAACTATGGCTACACCTTC.